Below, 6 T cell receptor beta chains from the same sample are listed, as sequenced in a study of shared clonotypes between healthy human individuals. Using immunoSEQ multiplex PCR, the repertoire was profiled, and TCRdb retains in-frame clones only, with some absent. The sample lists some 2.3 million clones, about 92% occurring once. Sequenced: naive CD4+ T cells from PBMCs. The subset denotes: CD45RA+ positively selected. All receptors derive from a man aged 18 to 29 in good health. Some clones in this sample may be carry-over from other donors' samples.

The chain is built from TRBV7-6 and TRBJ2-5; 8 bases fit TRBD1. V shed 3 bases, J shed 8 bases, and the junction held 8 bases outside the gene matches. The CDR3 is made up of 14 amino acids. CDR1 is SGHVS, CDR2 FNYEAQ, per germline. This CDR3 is CASSFLGRGQTQYF. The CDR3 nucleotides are TGTGCCAGCAGCTTCTTGGGCAGGGGGCAAACCCAGTACTTC.

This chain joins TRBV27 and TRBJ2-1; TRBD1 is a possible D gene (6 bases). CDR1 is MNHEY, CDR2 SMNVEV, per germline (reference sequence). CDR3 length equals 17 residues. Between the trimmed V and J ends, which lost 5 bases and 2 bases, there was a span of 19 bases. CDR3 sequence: CASSLPTGPKAYNEQFF. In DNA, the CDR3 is TGTGCCAGCAGTCTCCCGACAGGCCCCAAGGCCTACAATGAGCAGTTCTTC.

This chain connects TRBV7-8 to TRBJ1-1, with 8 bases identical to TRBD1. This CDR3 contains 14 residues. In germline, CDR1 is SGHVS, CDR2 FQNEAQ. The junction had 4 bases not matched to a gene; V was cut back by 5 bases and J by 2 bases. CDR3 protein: CASSRQGINTEAFF. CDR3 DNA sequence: TGTGCCAGCAGCCGACAGGGGATCAACACTGAAGCTTTCTTT.

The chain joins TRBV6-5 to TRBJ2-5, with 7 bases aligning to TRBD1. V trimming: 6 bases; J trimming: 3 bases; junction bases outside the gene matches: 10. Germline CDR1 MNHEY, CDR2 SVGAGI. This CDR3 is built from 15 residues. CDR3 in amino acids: CASSPLGQPEETQYF. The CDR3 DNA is TGTGCCAGCAGCCCACTGGGACAGCCTGAAGAGACCCAGTACTTC.

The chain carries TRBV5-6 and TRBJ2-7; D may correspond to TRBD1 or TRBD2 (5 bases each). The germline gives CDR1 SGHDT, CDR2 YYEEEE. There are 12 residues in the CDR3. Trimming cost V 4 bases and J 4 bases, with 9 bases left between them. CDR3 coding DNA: TGTGCCAGCAGCAGGGACCCTTACGAGCAGTACTTC. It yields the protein CASSRDPYEQYF.

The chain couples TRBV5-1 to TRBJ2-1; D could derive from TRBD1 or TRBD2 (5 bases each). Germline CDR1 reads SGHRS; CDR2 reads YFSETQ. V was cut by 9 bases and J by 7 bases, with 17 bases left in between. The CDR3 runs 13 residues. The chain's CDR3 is CATKEGTGNEQFF. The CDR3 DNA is TGCGCCACCAAGGAAGGGACGGGGAATGAGCAGTTCTTC.